The 3 T cell receptor beta chains given below trace back to one sample, sequenced in a study of cytomegalovirus exposure and HLA in healthy donors. The PCR had 60 Vbeta and 13 Jbeta primers. Clones were sequenced by immunoSEQ multiplex PCR, and TCRdb holds only the in-frame ones, with some missing. The sample shows 140,000 or so clones, about 74% of them seen only once. Material: PBMCs. The receptor set was obtained from a woman in her 40s in good health and CMV-seronegative.

This clone was observed a handful of times. V is TRBV10-3 and J is TRBJ2-3, with D tentatively TRBD2 (6 bases). Between the trimmed V and J ends, which lost 3 bases and 2 bases, there was a span of 12 bases. CDR1 is ENHRY, CDR2 SYGVKD, per germline. The CDR3 loop spans 15 amino acids. The CDR3 is CAISEGRGYTDTQYF. The CDR3 bases are TGTGCCATCAGTGAAGGGCGGGGCTACACAGATACGCAGTATTTT.

This sequence joins TRBV19 and TRBJ2-1; 14 bases fit TRBD2. This CDR3 contains 16 residues. Germline CDR1 LNHDA, CDR2 SQIVND (reference sequence). V was pared by 4 bases and J by 8 bases, with 7 bases of the junction left unmatched. The CDR3 loop reads CASSTRTSGRFYEQFF. In DNA form, the CDR3 reads TGTGCCAGTAGTACGCGGACTAGCGGGAGGTTTTATGAGCAGTTCTTC.

V usage is TRBV6-1 and J usage is TRBJ1-5; 7 bases are a match to TRBD1. Per germline, CDR1 MNHNS and CDR2 SASEGT. Trimming took 4 bases from V and 0 from J; bases not matched to a gene: 6. The CDR3 extends over 16 amino acids. CDR3 sequence: CASSVGTVYSNQPQHF. The CDR3 nucleotides read TGTGCCAGCAGTGTCGGGACAGTTTATAGCAATCAGCCCCAGCATTTT.